What follows are 2 T cell receptor beta chains derived from one specimen sequenced in a study of immune evolution from preneoplasia to lung adenocarcinoma. This table comes from immunoSEQ multiplex PCR, and its TCRdb copy is limited to in-frame clones, with some not included. The sample consists of about 26,000 clones, roughly 70% of them appearing once. Sequences were obtained from FFPE invasive lung adenocarcinoma tissue. The receptors shown here come from a person in their sixties or seventies with invasive lung adenocarcinoma. Some clones in this sample may be carry-over from other donors' samples.

The V gene is TRBV11-2, the J gene TRBJ2-5, with TRBD2 identical over 8 bases. J was trimmed by 2 bases and V by 10 bases; bases with no gene match: 6. The CDR3 has 13 residues. Germline V gene sequence: CDR1 SGHAT, CDR2 FQNNGV. The CDR3 loop is CATGLGLQETQYF. CDR3 coding DNA: TGTGCCACGGGACTAGGCCTTCAAGAGACCCAGTACTTC.

The chain recombines TRBV30 with TRBJ1-1, with D uncertain. The CDR3 has 12 residues. Germline V lookup: CDR1 GTSNPN, CDR2 SVGIG (reference sequence). Trimming removed 8 bases from V and 1 base from J, with 11 bases in between. Written as DNA, the CDR3 is TGTGCCCTTCTGCACAGGAACACTGAAGCTTTCTTT. Protein product: CALLHRNTEAFF.